The clone carrying this T cell receptor (beta chain) appeared once. The sample originates from a study of blood T cell repertoires in COVID-19. After removal of 2 bases from V and 12 bases from J, the junction contained 7 bases not matched to a gene. Germline values: CDR1 GTSNPN, CDR2 SVGIG (reference sequence). This CDR3 has 11 amino acids. TCRdb's copy holds only in-frame clones and misses some; the assay was immunoSEQ multiplex PCR. This sample has about 190,000 clones; approximately 91% occur once, and the top ten carry roughly 6.2%. The source is a middle-aged woman who had recovered from COVID-19. Sample: peripheral blood. V and J are TRBV30 and TRBJ2-7; 7 bases agree with TRBD2. The CDR3 spells CAWSSGGTTYF. CDR3 DNA sequence: TGTGCCTGGAGTTCGGGGGGAACCACGTACTTC.